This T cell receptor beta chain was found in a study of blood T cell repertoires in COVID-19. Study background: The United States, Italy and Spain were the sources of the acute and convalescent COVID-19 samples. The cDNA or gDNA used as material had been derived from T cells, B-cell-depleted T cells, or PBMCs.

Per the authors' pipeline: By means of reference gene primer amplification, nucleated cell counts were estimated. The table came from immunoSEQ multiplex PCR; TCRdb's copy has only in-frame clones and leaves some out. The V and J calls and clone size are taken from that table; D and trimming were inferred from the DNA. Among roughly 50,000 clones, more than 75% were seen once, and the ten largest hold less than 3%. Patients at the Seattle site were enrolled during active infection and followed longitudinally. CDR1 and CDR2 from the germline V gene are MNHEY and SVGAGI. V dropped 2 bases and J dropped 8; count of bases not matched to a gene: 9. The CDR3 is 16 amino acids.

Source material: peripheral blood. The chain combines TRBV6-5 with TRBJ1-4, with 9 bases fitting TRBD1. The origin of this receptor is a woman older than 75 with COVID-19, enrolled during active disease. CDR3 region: CASSYTLGQGWEKLFF. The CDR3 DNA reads TGTGCCAGCAGTTACACCCTCGGACAGGGGTGGGAAAAACTGTTTTTT.